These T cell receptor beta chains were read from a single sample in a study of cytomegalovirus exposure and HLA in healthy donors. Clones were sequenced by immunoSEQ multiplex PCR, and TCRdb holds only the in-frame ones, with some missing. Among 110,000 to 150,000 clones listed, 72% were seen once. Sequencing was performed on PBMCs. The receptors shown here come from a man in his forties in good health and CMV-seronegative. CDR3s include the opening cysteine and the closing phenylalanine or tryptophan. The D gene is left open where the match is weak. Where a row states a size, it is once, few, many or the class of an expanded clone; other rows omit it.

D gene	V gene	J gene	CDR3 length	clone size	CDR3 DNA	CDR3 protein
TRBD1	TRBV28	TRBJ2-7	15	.	TGTGCCAGCAGTCCCGGACAGGACCACTCCTACGAGCAGTACTTC	CASSPGQDHSYEQYF
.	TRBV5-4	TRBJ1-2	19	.	TGTGCCAGCAGCTTGGATATGGGGGGGGGCCCCTTAGCTAACTATGGCTACACCTTC	CASSLDMGGGPLANYGYTF
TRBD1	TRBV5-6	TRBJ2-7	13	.	TGTGCCAGCAGCTTTGGACAGGTATACGAGCAGTACTTC	CASSFGQVYEQYF
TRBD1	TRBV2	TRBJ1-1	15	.	TGTGCCAGCAGTGAATCAGGGGGACAACTCGCTGAAGCTTTCTTT	CASSESGGQLAEAFF
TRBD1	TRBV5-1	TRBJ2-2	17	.	TGCGCCAGCAGCTTCCGGGACAGGGGGCCGAACGGCGGGGAGCTGTTTTTT	CASSFRDRGPNGGELFF
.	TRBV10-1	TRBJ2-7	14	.	TGCGCCAGCAGCGATCCCGGGCGCGGGGACGAGCAGTACTTC	CASSDPGRGDEQYF
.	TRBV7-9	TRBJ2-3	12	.	TGTGCCAGCAGCCCCCAATTGGGGCCGCAGTATTTT	CASSPQLGPQYF
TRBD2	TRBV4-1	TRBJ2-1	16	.	TGCGCCAGCAGCCAAGAGCGGGGGGGTTCCTACAATGAGCAGTTCTTC	CASSQERGGSYNEQFF
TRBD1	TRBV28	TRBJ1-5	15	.	TGTGCCAGCAGTCACCTAGGACAGGGCGATCAGCCCCCGCATTTT	CASSHLGQGDQPPHF
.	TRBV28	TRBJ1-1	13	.	TGTGCCAGCAGACCGACAGTTAACACTGAAGCTTTCTTT	CASRPTVNTEAFF
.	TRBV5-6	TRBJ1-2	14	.	TGTGCCAGCAGCCCCGGGGTGGGGGCCAGCAGCTACACCTTC	CASSPGVGASSYTF
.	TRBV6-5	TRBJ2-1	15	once	TGTGCCAGCACCCTAATGAGAAGCTCCTACAATGAGCAGTTCTTC	CASTLMRSSYNEQFF
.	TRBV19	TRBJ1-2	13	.	TGTGCCAGTAGTAAGAGGACAGAGGGTGGCTACACCTTC	CASSKRTEGGYTF
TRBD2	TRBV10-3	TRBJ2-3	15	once	TGTGCCATCAGCCTAGCGGGGGGGCAGGCAGATACGCAGTATTTT	CAISLAGGQADTQYF
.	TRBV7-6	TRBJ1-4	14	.	TGTGCCAGCAGCTCATACAGGGTAAGGGAAAAACTGTTTTTT	CASSSYRVREKLFF
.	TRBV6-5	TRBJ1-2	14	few	TGTGCCAGCACTGGGGGGGGGCATAACTATGGCTACACCTTC	CASTGGGHNYGYTF
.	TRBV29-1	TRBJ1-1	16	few	TGCAGCGTCGATCGGGTTCCCGCATCACTTTATTTTGAAGCTTTCTTT	CSVDRVPASLYFEAFF
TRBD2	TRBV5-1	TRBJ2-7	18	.	TGCGCCAGCAGCTTGGTGGCTAGCGGGGGGCTTTTGTCCTACGAGCAGTACTTC	CASSLVASGGLLSYEQYF
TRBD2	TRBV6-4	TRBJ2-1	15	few	TGTGCCAGCAGTGACGAGACTAGCGGGAGTTATGAGCAGTTCTTC	CASSDETSGSYEQFF
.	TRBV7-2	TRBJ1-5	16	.	TGTGCCAGCAGCTTAGTGGCAGGGATAAGCAATCAGCCCCAGCATTTT	CASSLVAGISNQPQHF
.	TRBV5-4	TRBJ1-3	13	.	TGTGCCAGCAGCCCCAACAACGGAAACACCATATATTTT	CASSPNNGNTIYF
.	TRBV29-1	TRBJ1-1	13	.	TGCAGCGTTTGGCGGGGAGGGGACACTGAAGCTTTCTTT	CSVWRGGDTEAFF
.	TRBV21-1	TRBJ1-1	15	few	TGTGCCAGCAGCGGGGGACAGGGGCGGAACACTGAAGCTTTCTTT	CASSGGQGRNTEAFF
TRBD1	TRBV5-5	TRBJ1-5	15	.	TGTGCCAGCAGCGTACGGACAGGGGGCAATCAGCCCCAGCATTTT	CASSVRTGGNQPQHF
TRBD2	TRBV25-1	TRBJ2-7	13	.	TGTGCCAGCTGCTGCGGGAGCCCCTACGAGCAGTACTTC	CASCCGSPYEQYF
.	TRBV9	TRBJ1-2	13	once	TGTGCCAGCAGGGGGGGATTCGTTTATGGCTACACCTTC	CASRGGFVYGYTF